This T cell receptor beta chain was recovered during a study of OX40 agonist ivuxolimab in advanced cancers. The overall study: Partial responses, seen in three patients, involved one hepatocellular carcinoma and two cutaneous melanomas. Points from the study as a whole: Certain nonresponders additionally had low normalized T-cell clonal expansion. In general, CD8+ T cells held more expanded clones than CD4+ did, on average.

Germline CDR1 and CDR2: LGHNA and YSLEER. Trimming took 3 bases from V and 3 from J, leaving 24 bases between them. CDR3 length: 19 residues. Method: immunoSEQ multiplex PCR; TCRdb's copy keeps in-frame clones and lacks some. The sample lists over 85,000 clones, around nine tenths occurring once. In regard to this clone: Its cognate antigen is unknown.

This specimen was CD4+ or CD8+ T cells sorted from blood, taken in a trial of the OX40 agonist ivuxolimab. The gene calls are TRBV4-3 and TRBJ2-4; D is unresolved. The receptor was isolated from an adult with an advanced solid tumor such as melanoma, head and neck, liver or kidney cancer. The CDR3, as DNA: TGCGCCAGCAGCCACGCCCTCGGCCGCGCGGAAATCGACAAAAACATTCAGTACTTC. Translated: CASSHALGRAEIDKNIQYF.